The present entry profiles one TCR beta chain with its context. This clonotype was counted between two and nine times. The clone's antigen remains unknown. It has no much larger one-base neighbor in the sample; base qualities were not kept. Donors were approximately 42 systemically healthy Caucasian individuals from Russia aged roughly 6 to 95 years. Around 10 milliliters of peripheral blood were collected from each donor into EDTA-treated Vacutainer tubes. Ficoll-Paque density-gradient centrifugation was used to isolate PBMCs, with at least 6 million obtained per sample. Total RNA, at least 6 micrograms per sample, was extracted from PBMCs with Trizol reagent. Naive CD45RAhigh/CD27high T cell percentages were measured by flow cytometry on a PBMC aliquot from every donor. The data originate from a study of blood T cells in healthy people across ages (dated by TCRdb to between 2014 and 2016). Study-level background: In model experiments, template switching captured about one uniquely barcoded TCR beta cDNA molecule for every two T cells. Using the same blood draw, the study looked at two additional independent replicas of 1 million unique cDNA reads for two donors, one aged 18 to 30 and the other aged 80 or older. To avoid experimental bias, donors of different ages were distributed randomly across sequencing lanes. Four age groups were formed from the donors: young (average around 15 years), middle-aged (approximately 40), aged (62) and long-lived (less than 85). Age-related changes in TCR beta repertoire diversity were measured in the study by deep sequencing normalized with unique cDNA molecular identifiers. On the study overall, not on this receptor specifically: Conclusive comparison of naive and antigen-experienced compartments was prevented by the profiling of bulk unsorted PBMCs. Observed TCR beta diversity per million T cells fell roughly linearly with age, and a significant reduction was already apparent by age roughly 40. Estimates of total diversity based on one million sequenced T cells were regarded as lower bounds and as underestimates. Because the CMV infection status of the donors was unknown, age-related changes in expanded clonotypes may potentially have been confounded. The long-lived group showed more naive CD4+ T cells, fewer expanded clones and increased TCR diversity than the aged group, suggesting age selection. Observed TCR beta diversity correlated strongly with the percentage of naive T cells measured by flow cytometry.

Library creation used 5' RACE. Sequencing instrument: Illumina HiSeq 2500. A second about 7 to 11 cycle PCR used a sample-barcoded 5' primer and a J-beta primer mix. A template-switch 5' adaptor carrying 12 random nucleotides introduced a unique molecular identifier onto each TCR beta cDNA molecule. Each sample yielded at least 3 million CDR3-containing paired-end reads. First-strand cDNA was synthesized from all RNA with the Mint cDNA synthesis kit, primed by a TRBC-specific oligonucleotide. After uracil-DNA glycosylase treatment, a first 18-cycle PCR used universal primers M1SS and BC2_uni_R on all cDNA. The authors processed their data as follows. Normalization of each sample was performed by random selection of 1 million high-quality reads, each carrying a distinct molecular identifier. Reads sharing molecular identifiers were discarded rather than binned into consensus sequences. MiTCR, set to a Q25 quality threshold and the strictest error-elimination algorithm, was used for CDR3 identification, clonotype clustering and error correction. A nonparametric unseen species model with Euler transformation was used to estimate lower-bound total TCR beta diversity. Using fastp trimming at Q25 and MiXCR clonotype assembly, TCRdb reanalyzed the public sequencing data and kept in-frame beta chains. Entries that share a CDR3 protein sequence are merged under the most common genes and DNA. In this record, the V and J calls reflect TCRdb's handling and not the investigators' own analysis. This sample holds approximately 1.5 million distinct CDR3 sequences; about 35% were observed only once. The ten largest clonotypes hold approximately 10% of the sample.

V is pruned by 2 bases and J by 5 bases, leaving 3 bases of the junction without a gene match. Measured from the cysteine to the phenylalanine, the CDR3 is 15 residues long. The sequence is cut down to CDR3 DNA, 45 bases in frame from base 1. CDR1 and CDR2, looked up from the germline V gene (reference sequence), are MNHEY and SMNVEV. The specimen sequenced was blood. This sequence was found in a woman in her 30s in good health. This chain joins TRBV27 to TRBJ2-2, with 9 bases in between that match TRBD2. The CDR3 is CASSLTLAGTGELFF. The sequenced DNA: TGTGCCAGCAGTTTAACCCTAGCGGGGACCGGGGAGCTGTTTTTT.